This entry concerns a single T cell receptor beta chain. What it recognizes is unknown. The data stem from a study of OX40 agonist ivuxolimab in advanced cancers. Study-level background: Therapy given before enrollment (anti-PD-1, anti-PD-L1 or anti-CTLA-4) was allowed, and roughly 42% had some. Study results and limitations: Clones of CD4+ and CD8+ blood T cells grew by week 6 at doses of 0.1 to 3.0 mg/kg. Partial responders at 0.1-3.0 mg/kg showed near-lowest clonal expansion.

V gave up 6 bases and J gave up 9 bases, with 12 bases separating them. Germline assignment: CDR1 DFQATT and CDR2 SNEGSKA (reference sequence). CDR3 length: 11 amino acids. Exclusion applied to patients with autoimmune disease history or systemic immunosuppression. Repertoires were generated with immunoSEQ multiplex PCR, while TCRdb's copy carries only in-frame clones and drops some. The sample holds 40,000 to 55,000 clones, 75% to 85% seen once. The sequence came from an adult with an advanced solid tumor such as melanoma, head and neck, liver or kidney cancer. The chain uses TRBV20-1 and TRBJ2-1; perhaps TRBD1 as D (5 bases). The specimen comprised CD4+ or CD8+ T cells sorted from blood, sampled in a trial of the OX40 agonist ivuxolimab. The CDR3 protein is CSASPGAEQFF. Written as DNA, the CDR3 is TGCAGTGCCTCCCCTGGGGCTGAGCAGTTCTTC.